The 29 T cell receptor beta chains in this list originate from one sample, sequenced in a study of PD-1 blockade in mismatch repair-deficient tumors. Assay: immunoSEQ multiplex PCR; the TCRdb copy retains only in-frame clones and omits some. The table has under 25,000 clones, approximately 85% seen once; the top ten hold about 15%. The sample in question was peripheral blood, obtained 2 weeks after starting pembrolizumab. These receptors were collected from an adult with mismatch repair-deficient cancer.

This rearrangement joins TRBV6-1 to TRBJ2-7, with D possibly being TRBD2 (6 bases). V was cut by 0 bases and J by 2 bases, with 14 bases left in between. CDR3 size: 16 residues. From germline, CDR1 is MNHNS and CDR2 SASEGT. The CDR3 loop is CASSEALSGLPYEQYF. CDR3 nucleotide sequence: TGTGCCAGCAGTGAAGCGCTCTCGGGACTCCCCTACGAGCAGTACTTC.

The CDR3 here is CASSPRLAGLSTDTQYF. The DNA for the CDR3 is TGTGCCAGCAGCCCCAGACTAGCGGGACTCAGCACAGATACGCAGTATTTT. The gene calls are TRBV11-3 and TRBJ2-3; 11 nucleotides agree with TRBD2. Germline CDR1 SGHNT, CDR2 YENEEA. J gave up 0 bases and V 5 bases, and 7 bases lay outside the gene matches. The CDR3 is made up of 17 amino acids.

The V and J genes are TRBV5-4 and TRBJ2-3, with 11 bases fitting TRBD2. The germline V gene has CDR1 SGHNT and CDR2 YYREEE (reference sequence). CDR3 length: 16 residues. The J segment lost 1 base and the V segment lost 2 bases, leaving 3 bases of the junction unmatched. The CDR3 region is CASSFAGLAGTDTQYF. The CDR3 DNA is TGTGCCAGCAGCTTTGCGGGACTAGCGGGCACAGATACGCAGTATTTT. Complete variable domain (other parts from reference TRBV5-4 and TRBJ2-3): ETGVTQSPTHLIKTRGQQVTLRCSSQSGHNTVSWYQQALGQGPQFIFQYYREEENGRGNFPPRFSGLQFPNYSSELNVNALELDDSALYLCASSFAGLAGTDTQYFGPGTRLTVL.

The chain combines TRBV29-1 with TRBJ2-7, with TRBD1 matching over 7 bases. V trimming: 4 bases; J trimming: 3 bases; junction bases outside the gene matches: 3. This CDR3 has 12 residues. Germline CDR1 and CDR2: SQVTM and ANQGSEA. CDR3 amino acids: CSVGDRLYEQYF. CDR3 DNA: TGCAGCGTTGGGGACAGACTCTACGAGCAGTACTTC.

The chain carries TRBV9 and TRBJ2-5, with 7 bases that match TRBD2. The germline gives CDR1 SGDLS, CDR2 YYNGEE. The CDR3 has 16 amino acids. With V trimmed by 0 bases and J by 3 bases, 8 bases remained unmatched. CDR3 sequence reads: CASSVDWLAEEETQYF. The DNA for the CDR3 is TGTGCCAGCAGCGTAGATTGGCTAGCGGAAGAAGAGACCCAGTACTTC.

This clone came up a few times. This chain connects TRBV7-2 to TRBJ2-7; D tentatively fits TRBD1 or TRBD2 (5 bases each). V lost 5 bases and J 8 bases, leaving 10 bases between the germline ends. The CDR3 is 11 residues long. Germline V lookup: CDR1 SGHTA, CDR2 FQGNSA. CDR3 protein: CASSLGTQQYF. Here the CDR3 DNA reads TGTGCCAGCAGCCTAGGGACCCAGCAGTACTTC.

CDR3: CASSQDRPFSSYEQYF. The CDR3 nucleotides are TGCGCCAGCAGCCAAGATCGGCCGTTCTCCTCCTACGAGCAGTACTTC. V usage is TRBV4-1 and J usage is TRBJ2-7; D is unresolved. CDR3 length: 16 residues. Trimming pared 0 bases from V and 0 bases from J, leaving 12 bases between. Germline assignment: CDR1 MGHRA and CDR2 YSYEKL.

This chain joins TRBV7-2 and TRBJ2-1; D call uncertain. Germline values: CDR1 SGHTA, CDR2 FQGNSA. This CDR3 has 15 amino acids. The ends were cut back, 1 base at V and 0 bases at J, with 7 bases in the middle. In DNA, the CDR3 is TGTGCCAGCAGCTTAGGGGCGAGCTCCTACAATGAGCAGTTCTTC. It is translated as CASSLGASSYNEQFF. The full variable domain, with the rest looked up from reference TRBV7-2 and TRBJ2-1, is GAGVSQSPSNKVTEKGKDVELRCDPISGHTALYWYRQSLGQGLEFLIYFQGNSAPDKSGLPSDRFSAERTGGSVSTLTIQRTQQEDSAVYLCASSLGASSYNEQFFGPGTRLTVL.

This clone was counted once. This sequence joins TRBV6-1 and TRBJ2-5; no clear D. The length of the CDR3 is 10 residues. CDR1 and CDR2 (germline): MNHNS, SASEGT. V lost 1 base to trimming and J lost 6 bases, with 0 bases between them. This CDR3 reads CASSEETQYF. The CDR3 nucleotides read TGTGCCAGCAGTGAAGAGACCCAGTACTTC.

This chain connects TRBV5-5 to TRBJ1-3; no reliable D call. The CDR3 loop spans 15 amino acids. Germline lookup yields CDR1 SGHKS and CDR2 YYEKEE (reference sequence). V was trimmed by 0 bases and J by 0 bases, leaving 7 bases between them. CDR3: CASSLVLFSGNTIYF. CDR3 nucleotides: TGTGCCAGCAGCTTGGTCCTCTTCTCTGGAAACACCATATATTTT.

The genes are TRBV5-1 and TRBJ2-1; no definite D call. Trimming removed 0 bases at V and 6 bases at J, with 19 bases between. The CDR3 is 17 residues long. Germline V CDR1 and CDR2: SGHRS, YFSETQ. The CDR3 sequence is CASSLVGVPPRSNEQFF. In DNA, the CDR3 is TGCGCCAGCAGCTTGGTTGGGGTTCCACCTCGCAGCAATGAGCAGTTCTTC.

This rearrangement joins TRBV20-1 to TRBJ1-2; D gene ambiguous. The CDR3 has 11 amino acids. Germline-derived CDR1 and CDR2 are DFQATT and SNEGSKA (reference sequence). Trimming pared 0 bases from V and 8 bases from J, leaving 7 bases between. This chain's CDR3 is CSARDKRGYTF. In DNA form, the CDR3 reads TGCAGTGCTAGAGATAAACGCGGCTACACCTTC.

This sequence joins TRBV9 and TRBJ2-7; 9 bases are a match to TRBD2. This CDR3 region has 17 residues. Germline V gives CDR1 SGDLS, CDR2 YYNGEE. J gave up 3 bases and V 4 bases, and 14 bases lay outside the gene matches. In nucleotides, the CDR3 is TGTGCCAGCAGCCCCCGAGACAAGGTAGCGGGAGTCTACGAGCAGTACTTC. It specifies CASSPRDKVAGVYEQYF.

The chain employs TRBV6-5 and TRBJ2-5, with 7 bases lining up with TRBD2. Germline values: CDR1 MNHEY, CDR2 SVGAGI. V was pared by 7 bases and J by 5 bases, with 10 bases of the junction left unmatched. The CDR3 has 14 residues. CDR3 in DNA: TGTGCCAGCACCGACCCCGGGAGGTCGGAGACCCAGTACTTC. Encoded protein: CASTDPGRSETQYF.

This sequence joins TRBV9 and TRBJ1-1; TRBD1 aligns across 11 bases. Trimming cost V 6 bases and J 8 bases; bases outside gene matches: 9. Looked up from germline, CDR1 is SGDLS and CDR2 is YYNGEE. The CDR3 sequence is 14 residues long. CDR3: CASKILWDRGEAFF. In DNA, the CDR3 is TGTGCCAGCAAAATCTTGTGGGACAGGGGGGAAGCTTTCTTT.

The V call is TRBV5-1, the J call TRBJ2-7; TRBD1 aligns across 8 bases. The CDR3 is 14 amino acids. CDR1 SGHRS and CDR2 YFSETQ come from the germline V gene. J lost 2 bases, V lost 6 bases, and 7 bases had no gene match. The CDR3 sequence is CASNRGTGAYEQYF. The DNA of the CDR3 is TGCGCCAGCAATAGAGGGACAGGAGCCTACGAGCAGTACTTC.

The V gene is TRBV6-6, the J gene TRBJ2-2, with TRBD1 identical over 9 bases. Trimming at V came to 0 bases and at J to 4 bases, leaving 0 bases not matched to a gene. From germline, CDR1 is MNHNY and CDR2 SVGAGI (reference sequence). The CDR3 is made up of 15 amino acids. As DNA, the CDR3 is TGTGCCAGCAGTTACTCGGACAGGGGCACCGGGGAGCTGTTTTTT. Protein sequence: CASSYSDRGTGELFF.

This rearrangement joins TRBV9 to TRBJ2-1; perhaps TRBD1 as D (6 bases). The CDR3 extends over 17 amino acids. The germline CDR1 and CDR2 sequences are SGDLS and YYNGEE. V lost 3 bases to trimming and J lost 0 bases, with 16 bases between them. The CDR3 DNA reads as TGTGCCAGCAGCGCTACCCGGGACATTTTCTCCTACAATGAGCAGTTCTTC. Its translation is CASSATRDIFSYNEQFF.

The chain recombines TRBV13 with TRBJ1-2; D gene ambiguous. Trimming left V 0 bases short and J 4 bases short, with 9 bases between. CDR3 length: 14 residues. CDR1 PRHDT and CDR2 FYEKMQ come from the germline V gene (reference sequence). This CDR3 reads CASSLGGLGYGYTF. The CDR3 DNA reads TGTGCCAGCAGCTTAGGGGGATTGGGCTATGGCTACACCTTC. Together with reference TRBV13 and TRBJ1-2, the CDR3 gives the full variable domain: AAGVIQSPRHLIKEKRETATLKCYPIPRHDTVYWYQQGPGQDPQFLISFYEKMQSDKGSIPDRFSAQQFSDYHSELNMSSLELGDSALYFCASSLGGLGYGYTFGSGTRLTVV.

V usage is TRBV4-1 and J usage is TRBJ2-6, with TRBD2 identical over 8 bases. The CDR3 has 17 residues. Germline assignment: CDR1 MGHRA and CDR2 YSYEKL. V lost 4 bases to trimming and J lost 2 bases; unmatched junction nucleotides: 7. In DNA form, the CDR3 reads TGCGCCAGCAGCCCCGGGAGGGCCAGGGCTGGGGCCAACGTCCTGACTTTC. Translated: CASSPGRARAGANVLTF.

CDR3 residues: CASSLVGTNNEQFF. DNA of the CDR3: TGTGCCAGCAGCTTAGTAGGGACTAATAATGAGCAGTTCTTC. The genes are TRBV7-2 and TRBJ2-1, with 7 bases identical to TRBD2. The germline V gene encodes CDR1 SGHTA and CDR2 FQGNSA. V was pared by 1 base and J by 7 bases, with 4 bases of the junction left unmatched. The CDR3 length is 14 residues.

The V and J genes are TRBV5-6 and TRBJ2-2; TRBD1 is a possible D gene (6 bases). The CDR3 covers 14 residues. Per germline, CDR1 SGHDT and CDR2 YYEEEE. Trimming removed 2 bases from V and 6 bases from J, with 11 bases in between. The CDR3 DNA reads as TGTGCCAGCAGCTTCGGACAGATGGCCGGGGAGCTGTTTTTT. Residues: CASSFGQMAGELFF.

The rearrangement joins TRBV19 to TRBJ1-1; D unresolved. The V gene's germline CDR1 is LNHDA and CDR2 SQIVND (reference sequence). V lost 4 bases and J lost 1, with 13 bases in between. The CDR3 is 15 residues long. The CDR3, as DNA: TGTGCCAGTAGTACCCCTCTGTCGCCGAACACTGAAGCTTTCTTT. Translating gives CASSTPLSPNTEAFF.

This chain joins TRBV7-2 and TRBJ2-3; D is perhaps TRBD2 (5 bases). The V gene's germline CDR1 is SGHTA and CDR2 FQGNSA. The CDR3 is 14 residues long. V was pared by 4 bases and J by 2 bases, with 10 bases between. CDR3 region: CASSSIALTDTQYF. CDR3 bases: TGTGCCAGCAGCTCAATAGCGCTCACAGATACGCAGTATTTT.

The rearrangement joins TRBV7-2 to TRBJ2-1; 8 bases agree with TRBD2. The V gene's germline CDR1 is SGHTA and CDR2 FQGNSA. With 3 bases clipped from V and 4 bases from J, the junction kept 5 bases outside the gene matches. This CDR3 region has 15 residues. The CDR3 nucleotides are TGTGCCAGCAGCTTTTCCGGGAGGGGGTACAATGAGCAGTTCTTC. This codes for CASSFSGRGYNEQFF.

V and J are TRBV6-6 and TRBJ1-5; no definite D call. The CDR3 totals 15 residues. Between the trimmed V and J ends, which lost 0 bases and 7 bases, there was a span of 13 bases. In germline, CDR1 is MNHNY, CDR2 SVGAGI (reference sequence). Written as DNA, the CDR3 is TGTGCCAGCAGTTACTCGATCGGGTTTTGGCAGCCCCAGCATTTT. Translation: CASSYSIGFWQPQHF.

The chain links TRBV21-1 to TRBJ2-3; TRBD1 was called by the table and not checked on the DNA. TRBV21-1 is classified as a pseudogene. The CDR3 spans 22 residues. The CDR3 reads CASSKGPRLGVGSTYSTDTQYF. The CDR3 DNA is TGTGCCAGCAGCAAAGGCCCTAGGCTAGGGGTGGGATCAACTTACTCCACAGATACGCAGTATTTT.

The chain joins TRBV6-6 to TRBJ2-3, with 11 bases lining up with TRBD2. The CDR3 length is 16 residues. CDR1 and CDR2 (germline): MNHNY, SVGAGI (reference sequence). Losses at the gene ends were 6 bases for V and 2 bases for J; bases not matched to a gene: 7. CDR3 protein: CASRRLAGRPTDTQYF. CDR3 bases: TGTGCCAGCAGAAGACTAGCGGGGAGGCCCACAGATACGCAGTATTTT.

The chain employs TRBV7-2 and TRBJ1-4, with D possibly TRBD1 on 5 matching bases. This CDR3 comprises 15 residues. The V end was cut by 5 bases, the J end by 4 bases, with 14 bases between. The germline V gene encodes CDR1 SGHTA and CDR2 FQGNSA. CDR3 nucleotides: TGTGCCAGCAGCCCCACCGGGACGCATAATGAAAAACTGTTTTTT. Its protein product is CASSPTGTHNEKLFF.